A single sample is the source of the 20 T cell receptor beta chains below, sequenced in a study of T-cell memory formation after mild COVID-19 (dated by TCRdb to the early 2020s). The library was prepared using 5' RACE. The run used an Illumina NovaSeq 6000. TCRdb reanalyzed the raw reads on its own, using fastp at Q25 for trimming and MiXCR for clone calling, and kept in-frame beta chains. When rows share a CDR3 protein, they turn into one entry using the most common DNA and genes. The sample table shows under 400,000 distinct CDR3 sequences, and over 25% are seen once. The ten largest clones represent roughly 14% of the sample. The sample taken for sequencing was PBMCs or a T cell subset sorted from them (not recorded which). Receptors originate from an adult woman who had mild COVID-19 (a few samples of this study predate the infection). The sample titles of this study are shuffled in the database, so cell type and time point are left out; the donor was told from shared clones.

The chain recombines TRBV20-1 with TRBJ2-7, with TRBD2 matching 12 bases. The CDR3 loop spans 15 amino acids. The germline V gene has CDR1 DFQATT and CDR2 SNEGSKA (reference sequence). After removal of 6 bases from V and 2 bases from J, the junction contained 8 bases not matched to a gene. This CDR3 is CSAKGLAGLTYEQYF. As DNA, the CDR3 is TGCAGTGCCAAGGGACTAGCGGGTCTCACCTACGAGCAGTACTTC.

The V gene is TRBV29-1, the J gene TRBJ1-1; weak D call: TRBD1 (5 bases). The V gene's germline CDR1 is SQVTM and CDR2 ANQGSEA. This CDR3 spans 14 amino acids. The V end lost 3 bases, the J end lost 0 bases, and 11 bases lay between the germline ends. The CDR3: CSVDVGQVNTEAFF. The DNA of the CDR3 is TGCAGCGTTGACGTTGGACAAGTGAACACTGAAGCTTTCTTT.

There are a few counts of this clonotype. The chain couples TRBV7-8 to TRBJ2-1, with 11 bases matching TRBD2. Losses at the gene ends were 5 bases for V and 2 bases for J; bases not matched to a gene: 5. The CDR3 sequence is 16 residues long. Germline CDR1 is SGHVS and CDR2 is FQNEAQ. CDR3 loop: CASSLTSGGAYNEQFF. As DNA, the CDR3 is TGTGCCAGCAGCCTCACTAGCGGGGGAGCCTACAATGAGCAGTTCTTC.

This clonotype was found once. The CDR3 is CAWATGTNNEQFF. CDR3 nucleotide sequence: TGTGCCTGGGCGACCGGGACGAACAATGAGCAGTTCTTC. This sequence joins TRBV30 and TRBJ2-1, with D perhaps assigned TRBD1 or TRBD2 (5 bases each). V shed 5 bases and J shed 5 bases, with 13 bases lying between them. CDR1 is GTSNPN, CDR2 SVGIG, per germline (reference sequence). This CDR3 region has 13 residues.

This CDR3 reads CAWSVGVGRLNTEAFF. In nucleotides, the CDR3 is TGTGCCTGGAGTGTAGGAGTGGGCAGACTGAACACTGAAGCTTTCTTT. The J gene is TRBJ1-1, the V gene TRBV30; D unclear. The CDR3 sequence is 16 residues long. Trimming left V 0 bases short and J 0 bases short, with 14 bases between. The V gene's germline CDR1 is GTSNPN and CDR2 SVGIG (reference sequence).

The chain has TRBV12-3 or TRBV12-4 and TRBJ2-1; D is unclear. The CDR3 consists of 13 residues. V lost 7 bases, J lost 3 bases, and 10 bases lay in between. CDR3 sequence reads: CASTTPDYNEQFF. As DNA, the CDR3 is TGTGCCAGCACCACACCCGACTACAATGAGCAGTTCTTC.

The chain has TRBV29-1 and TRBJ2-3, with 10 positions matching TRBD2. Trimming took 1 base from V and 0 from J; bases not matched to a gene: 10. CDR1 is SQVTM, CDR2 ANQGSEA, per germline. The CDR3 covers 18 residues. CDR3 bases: TGCAGCGTTGAAGCACCTCCCCGGACTAGCGGTAGCACAGATACGCAGTATTTT. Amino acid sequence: CSVEAPPRTSGSTDTQYF.

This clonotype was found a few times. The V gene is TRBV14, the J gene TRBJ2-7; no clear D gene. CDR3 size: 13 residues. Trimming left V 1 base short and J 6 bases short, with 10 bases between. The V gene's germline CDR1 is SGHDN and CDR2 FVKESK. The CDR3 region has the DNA TGTGCCAGCAGCCAAGGTGCGGTTTCCGAGCAGTACTTC. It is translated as CASSQGAVSEQYF.

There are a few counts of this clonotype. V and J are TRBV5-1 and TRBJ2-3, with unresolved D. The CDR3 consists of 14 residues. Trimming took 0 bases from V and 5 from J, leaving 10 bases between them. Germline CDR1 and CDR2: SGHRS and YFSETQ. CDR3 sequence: CASSLAVYGDTQYF. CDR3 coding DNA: TGCGCCAGCAGCTTGGCTGTTTACGGAGATACGCAGTATTTT.

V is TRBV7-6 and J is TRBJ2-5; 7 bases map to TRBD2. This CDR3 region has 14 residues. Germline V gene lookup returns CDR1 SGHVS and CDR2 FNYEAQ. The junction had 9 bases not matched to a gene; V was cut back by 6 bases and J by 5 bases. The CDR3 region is CASSVSGNGETQYF. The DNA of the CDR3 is TGTGCCAGCAGTGTGAGCGGGAACGGGGAGACCCAGTACTTC.

DNA of the CDR3: TGTGCCAGCAGTTTATTGGGTGGGGAGACCCAGTACTTC. It is translated as CASSLLGGETQYF. The chain couples TRBV27 to TRBJ2-5; D unresolved. This CDR3 contains 13 residues. Trimming took 1 base from V and 5 from J, leaving 8 bases between them. Germline-derived CDR1 and CDR2 are MNHEY and SMNVEV (reference sequence).

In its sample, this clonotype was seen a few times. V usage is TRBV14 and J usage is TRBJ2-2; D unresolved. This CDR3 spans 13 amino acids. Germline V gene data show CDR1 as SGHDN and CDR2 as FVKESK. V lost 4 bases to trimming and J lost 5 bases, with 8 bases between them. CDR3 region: CASSLDPTGELFF. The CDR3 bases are TGTGCCAGCAGCCTGGACCCAACCGGGGAGCTGTTTTTT. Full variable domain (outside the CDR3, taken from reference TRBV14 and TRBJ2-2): EAGVTQFPSHSVIEKGQTVTLRCDPISGHDNLYWYRRVMGKEIKFLLHFVKESKQDESGMPNNRFLAERTGGTYSTLKVQPAELEDSGVYFCASSLDPTGELFFGEGSRLTVL.

The CDR3 reads CASSPGGPPGDTQYF. The CDR3 bases are TGTGCCAGCAGCCCAGGCGGCCCCCCAGGAGATACGCAGTATTTT. This chain joins TRBV7-9 and TRBJ2-3; D unresolved. Trimming shortened V by 5 bases and J by 5 bases, and 17 bases separated the two germline ends. Germline CDR1 is SEHNR and CDR2 is FQNEAQ (reference sequence). CDR3 size: 15 residues.

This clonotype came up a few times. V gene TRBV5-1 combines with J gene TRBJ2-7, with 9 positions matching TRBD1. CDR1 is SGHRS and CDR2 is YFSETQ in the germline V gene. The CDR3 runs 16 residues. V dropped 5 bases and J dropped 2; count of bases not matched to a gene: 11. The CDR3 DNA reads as TGCGCCAGCAGAGAGACAGGGGGTGGCGGAGCCTACGAGCAGTACTTC. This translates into CASRETGGGGAYEQYF.

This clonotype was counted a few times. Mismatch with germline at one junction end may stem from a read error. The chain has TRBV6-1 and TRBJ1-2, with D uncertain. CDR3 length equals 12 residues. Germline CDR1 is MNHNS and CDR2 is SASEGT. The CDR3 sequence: CASREANYGYTF. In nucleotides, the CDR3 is TGTGCCAGCAGGGAAGCTAACTATGGCTACACCTTC.

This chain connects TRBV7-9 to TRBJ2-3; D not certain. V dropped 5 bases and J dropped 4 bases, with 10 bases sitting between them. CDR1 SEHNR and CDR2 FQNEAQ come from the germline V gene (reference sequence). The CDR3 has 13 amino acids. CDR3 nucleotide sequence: TGTGCCAGCAGCCCCCCGGCCGCAGATACGCAGTATTTT. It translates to CASSPPAADTQYF.

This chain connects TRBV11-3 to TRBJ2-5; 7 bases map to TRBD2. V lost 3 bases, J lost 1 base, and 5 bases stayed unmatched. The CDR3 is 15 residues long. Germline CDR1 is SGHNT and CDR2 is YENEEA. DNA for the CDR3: TGTGCCAGCAGCTTCGGGGAGGGGTCCCAAGAGACCCAGTACTTC. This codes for CASSFGEGSQETQYF.

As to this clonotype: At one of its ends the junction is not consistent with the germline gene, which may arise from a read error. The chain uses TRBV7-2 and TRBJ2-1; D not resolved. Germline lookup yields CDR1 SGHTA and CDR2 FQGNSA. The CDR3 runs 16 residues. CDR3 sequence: CASSLAGMGSYNGQFF. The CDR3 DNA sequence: TGTGCCAGCAGCTTAGCGGGTATGGGGTCCTACAATGGGCAGTTCTTC.

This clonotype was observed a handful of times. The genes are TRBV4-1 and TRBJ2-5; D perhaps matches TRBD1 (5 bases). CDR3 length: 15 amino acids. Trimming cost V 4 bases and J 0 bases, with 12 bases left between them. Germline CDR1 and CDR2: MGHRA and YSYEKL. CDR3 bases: TGCGCCAGCAGCCCTATTGGGGCCAACCAAGAGACCCAGTACTTC. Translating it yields CASSPIGANQETQYF.

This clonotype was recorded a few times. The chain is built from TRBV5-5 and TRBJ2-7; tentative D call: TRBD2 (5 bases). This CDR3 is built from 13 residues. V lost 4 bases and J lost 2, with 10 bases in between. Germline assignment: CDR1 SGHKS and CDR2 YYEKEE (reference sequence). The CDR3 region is CASSRGSAYEQYF. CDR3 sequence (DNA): TGTGCCAGCAGCCGGGGAAGCGCCTACGAGCAGTACTTC.